This T cell receptor beta chain was identified in a study of beta chain features in type 1 diabetes. Expressed TCRB transcripts were sequenced, since all the RNA that had been isolated was reverse transcribed. The repertoire was sequenced with immunoSEQ multiplex PCR; TCRdb's copy has only in-frame clones and lacks some. The sample shows around 44,000 clones, approximately 56% of them seen only once. Trimming took off 6 bases at V and 0 bases at J, with 10 bases between the two ends. The CDR3 has 14 amino acids. The germline gives CDR1 MDHEN, CDR2 SYDVKM. A note on this clone: Its matching antigen is unknown.

All sorted populations exceeded 95% purity. Study outcomes and limitations: High-TCR-expressing cells could be over-represented by cDNA sequencing. The study left unresolved whether HLA type influences TCRB rearrangement. It was among patients, rather than healthy donors, that naive, central memory and Treg TCRB repertoires appeared more similar.

The origin of this receptor is a woman between 18 and 29 years old in good health. Material for sequencing was Tregs from blood. V is TRBV28 and J is TRBJ2-3, with a weak D call TRBD2 (6 bases). For the CDR3, the DNA is TGTGCCAGCAGGGGGGGAGTAAGCACAGATACGCAGTATTTT. This translates into CASRGGVSTDTQYF. Together with reference TRBV28 and TRBJ2-3, the CDR3 gives the full variable domain: DVKVTQSSRYLVKRTGEKVFLECVQDMDHENMFWYRQDPGLGLRLIYFSYDVKMKEKGDIPEGYSVSREKKERFSLILESASTNQTSMYLCASRGGVSTDTQYFGPGTRLTVL.